The next 23 T cell receptor beta chains were all read from a single sample in a study of response to subunit inactivated influenza vaccine. TCRdb passed the RT-PCR reads through MiXCR, listing each CDR3 protein once. Here the sample spans a few hundred thousand distinct CDR3 sequences, about a fifth being singletons. Material: PBMCs from blood, obtained about 19 months after vaccination. The receptors were sampled from a man aged 50 to 69 who received an inactivated influenza vaccine.

The CDR3 DNA follows: TGCGCCAGCAGCTTGGCCGCGCGGAACACCGGGGAGCTGTTTTTT. The encoded protein is CASSLAARNTGELFF. This rearrangement joins TRBV5-1 to TRBJ2-2, with D hard to call. CDR3 length equals 15 residues. V was clipped by 0 bases and J by 1 base, with 7 bases between them. CDR1 and CDR2 from the germline V gene are SGHRS and YFSETQ.

This clonotype came up a few times. The CDR3 nucleotides are TGCAGCGTTCGCTGGGCAGGGGCAGCTAATGAGCAGTTCTTC. Translated: CSVRWAGAANEQFF. This chain connects TRBV29-1 to TRBJ2-1; TRBD1 might be the D (6 bases). V lost 5 bases to trimming and J lost 7 bases, with 18 bases between them. The CDR3 covers 14 residues. Germline lookup yields CDR1 SQVTM and CDR2 ANQGSEA.

The chain has TRBV28 and TRBJ2-6; 7 bases are a match to TRBD1. The CDR3 has 20 amino acids. Trimming at V came to 3 bases and at J to 0 bases, leaving 14 bases not matched to a gene. Germline CDR1 reads MDHEN; CDR2 reads SYDVKM. In nucleotides, the CDR3 is TGTGCCAGCAGTTTTTTGGGACAGTTACTATTCTTCTCTGGGGCCAACGTCCTGACTTTC. Translation: CASSFLGQLLFFSGANVLTF.

This clonotype was found a few times. The rearrangement links TRBV7-2 to TRBJ1-2; D is ambiguous. This CDR3 region has 13 residues. The germline V gene has CDR1 SGHTA and CDR2 FQGNSA. V lost 1 base to trimming and J lost 6 bases, with 9 bases between them. The CDR3 reads CASSLVWGDGYTF. As DNA, the CDR3 is TGTGCCAGCAGCTTAGTGTGGGGAGATGGCTACACCTTC. The full variable domain, its missing parts supplied by reference TRBV7-2 and TRBJ1-2, is GAGVSQSPSNKVTEKGKDVELRCDPISGHTALYWYRQSLGQGLEFLIYFQGNSAPDKSGLPSDRFSAERTGGSVSTLTIQRTQQEDSAVYLCASSLVWGDGYTFGSGTRLTVV.

A few counts support this clonotype. The rearrangement joins TRBV4-1 to TRBJ1-6, with D maybe TRBD1 (5 bases). This CDR3 is built from 16 residues. Germline V gives CDR1 MGHRA, CDR2 YSYEKL. Deletions cut 0 bases from V and 9 bases from J, with 15 bases between. The CDR3 nucleotides read TGCGCCAGCAGCCAAGACCCTGGCAGGGAAAGTTCACCCCTCCACTTT. This gives the protein CASSQDPGRESSPLHF.

This clonotype was observed a few times. The chain carries TRBV4-3 and TRBJ2-7, with unresolved D. Germline-derived CDR1 and CDR2 are LGHNA and YSLEER. Trimming removed 0 bases from V and 6 bases from J, with 12 bases in between. This CDR3 has 14 residues. CDR3 sequence (DNA): TGCGCCAGCAGCCAAGATCTGGTGACGGCCGAGCAGTACTTC. Amino acid sequence: CASSQDLVTAEQYF.

This chain uses TRBV5-4 with TRBJ2-1, with 9 bases that match TRBD1. CDR3 size: 15 residues. V was pared by 4 bases and J by 9 bases, with 11 bases of the junction left unmatched. CDR1 and CDR2 (germline): SGHNT, YYREEE (reference sequence). The CDR3 DNA reads TGTGCCAGCAGCACCCCACAGGGGGCGCGCGGTGAGCAGTTCTTC. This codes for CASSTPQGARGEQFF. Looking up the rest from reference TRBV5-4 and TRBJ2-1 gives the full variable domain: ETGVTQSPTHLIKTRGQQVTLRCSSQSGHNTVSWYQQALGQGPQFIFQYYREEENGRGNFPPRFSGLQFPNYSSELNVNALELDDSALYLCASSTPQGARGEQFFGPGTRLTVL.

This clonotype was observed a handful of times. J is TRBJ2-5 and V is TRBV28; 15 nucleotides match TRBD2. The CDR3 spans 18 residues. Germline assignment: CDR1 MDHEN and CDR2 SYDVKM. Trimming took 5 bases from V and 5 from J; bases not matched to a gene: 12. The CDR3 loop reads CASSPRTSGRAGAETQYF. DNA for the CDR3: TGTGCCAGCAGTCCGAGGACTAGCGGGAGGGCCGGGGCGGAGACCCAGTACTTC. Full variable domain (remainder filled in from reference TRBV28 and TRBJ2-5): DVKVTQSSRYLVKRTGEKVFLECVQDMDHENMFWYRQDPGLGLRLIYFSYDVKMKEKGDIPEGYSVSREKKERFSLILESASTNQTSMYLCASSPRTSGRAGAETQYFGPGTRLLVL.

This clonotype has a handful of counts. V and J are TRBV5-1 and TRBJ2-1; 8 bases are shared with TRBD2. CDR3 length equals 16 residues. Germline V CDR1 and CDR2: SGHRS, YFSETQ. V lost 6 bases to trimming and J lost 4 bases; unmatched junction nucleotides: 12. CDR3 sequence reads: CASTLDAGGSYNEQFF. CDR3 coding DNA: TGCGCCAGCACCCTCGACGCGGGGGGTTCTTACAATGAGCAGTTCTTC.

This clonotype was seen a few times. The rearrangement uses TRBV5-4 and TRBJ2-5; D call uncertain. Trimming removed 0 bases from V and 6 bases from J, with 9 bases in between. The CDR3 contains 13 residues. Germline V gives CDR1 SGHNT, CDR2 YYREEE (reference sequence). CDR3 DNA sequence: TGTGCCAGCAGCTTGGGATCGCCGAAGACCCAGTACTTC. It encodes CASSLGSPKTQYF.

This clonotype was counted a few times. The chain recombines TRBV7-8 with TRBJ2-3; D remains ambiguous. CDR3 length: 15 residues. Trimming cost V 4 bases and J 8 bases, with 19 bases left between them. Per germline, CDR1 SGHVS and CDR2 FQNEAQ. The chain's CDR3 is CASSSSARTVFTQYF. CDR3 coding DNA: TGTGCCAGCAGCTCGAGCGCCCGGACGGTCTTTACGCAGTATTTT.

V and J are TRBV6-1 and TRBJ1-1; D might be TRBD1 (5 bases). Germline CDR1 MNHNS, CDR2 SASEGT. The CDR3 totals 14 residues. Trimming stripped 7 bases from V and 0 bases from J, with 12 bases between. The CDR3 coding sequence is TGTGCCAGCAAAGTAACACAGGTGAACACTGAAGCTTTCTTT. Translated, it gives CASKVTQVNTEAFF.

This clonotype has a handful of counts. The genes are TRBV12-3 or TRBV12-4 and TRBJ2-3; D is uncertain. Trimming removed 3 bases from V and 8 bases from J, with 18 bases in between. This CDR3 spans 15 amino acids. DNA of the CDR3: TGTGCCAGCAGTTTTAACAGTGCCGAGGCAGGTACGCAGTATTTT. Amino acids: CASSFNSAEAGTQYF.

This clonotype was found a few times. This chain joins TRBV5-1 and TRBJ1-1; 7 bases fit TRBD1. CDR1 SGHRS and CDR2 YFSETQ come from the germline V gene. This CDR3 spans 16 amino acids. The V segment lost 0 bases and the J segment 0 bases; nucleotides outside the gene matches: 5. CDR3 region: CASSLGQGIMNTEAFF. For the CDR3, the DNA is TGCGCCAGCAGCTTGGGACAGGGTATAATGAACACTGAAGCTTTCTTT.

This clonotype turned up a few times. This sequence joins TRBV6-2 or TRBV6-3 and TRBJ2-2; D might be TRBD2 (7 bases). The V gene lost 5 bases and the J gene lost 2 bases, with 15 bases spanning the gap. Germline lookup yields CDR1 MNHEY and CDR2 SVGEGT. The CDR3 runs to 16 residues. In nucleotides, the CDR3 is TGTGCCAGCAGTCTCCACGGGGGGCTAAACACCGGGGAGCTGTTTTTT. Translating it yields CASSLHGGLNTGELFF.

The J gene is TRBJ2-5, the V gene TRBV18; TRBD1 agrees at 9 bases. V shed 4 bases, J shed 3 bases, and the junction held 6 bases outside the gene matches. Looked up from germline, CDR1 is KGHSH and CDR2 is LQKENI. The CDR3 sequence is 15 residues long. The CDR3 coding sequence is TGTGCCAGCTCACATTCCGGGACAGGGAAAGAGACCCAGTACTTC. Translated: CASSHSGTGKETQYF. Full variable domain (missing parts from reference TRBV18 and TRBJ2-5): NAGVMQNPRHLVRRRGQEARLRCSPMKGHSHVYWYRQLPEEGLKFMVYLQKENIIDESGMPKERFSAEFPKEGPSILRIQQVVRGDSAAYFCASSHSGTGKETQYFGPGTRLLVL.

This clonotype has only a few counts. V is TRBV7-9 and J is TRBJ1-4, with D unclear. Germline V gives CDR1 SEHNR, CDR2 FQNEAQ (reference sequence). The CDR3 covers 14 residues. Trimming pared 5 bases from V and 8 bases from J, leaving 15 bases between. CDR3 DNA: TGTGCCAGCAGCCGGGGAGGCCCGAGGGAAAAACTGTTTTTT. Its protein product is CASSRGGPREKLFF.

DNA of the CDR3: TGTGCCAGTAAGAAGGGGCAGGGGTTCAATCAGCCCCAGCATTTT. It encodes CASKKGQGFNQPQHF. The J gene is TRBJ1-5, the V gene TRBV19; TRBD1 is a possible D gene (6 bases). The CDR3 spans 15 residues. Germline V gene data show CDR1 as LNHDA and CDR2 as SQIVND (reference sequence). Trimming shortened V by 7 bases and J by 3 bases, and 16 bases separated the two germline ends.

The chain employs TRBV15 and TRBJ2-3; TRBD2 aligns across 8 bases. There are 16 residues in the CDR3. The junction had 9 bases not matched to a gene; V was cut back by 5 bases and J by 2 bases. CDR1 LNHNV and CDR2 YYDKDF come from the germline V gene (reference sequence). CDR3 nucleotides: TGTGCCACCAGCCAAGAAAGCGGGAGACACACAGATACGCAGTATTTT. Translated: CATSQESGRHTDTQYF. Variable domain in full (rest from reference TRBV15 and TRBJ2-3): DAMVIQNPRYQVTQFGKPVTLSCSQTLNHNVMYWYQQKSSQAPKLLFHYYDKDFNNEADTPDNFQSRRPNTSFCFLDIRSPGLGDTAMYLCATSQESGRHTDTQYFGPGTRLTVL.

The rearrangement links TRBV7-2 to TRBJ2-7; no clear D. V was clipped by 5 bases and J by 9 bases, with 14 bases between them. This CDR3 spans 12 amino acids. Germline CDR1 is SGHTA and CDR2 is FQGNSA. In DNA, the CDR3 is TGTGCCAGCAGCCCGACACTTCTGGGGCAGTACTTC. It encodes CASSPTLLGQYF.

J is TRBJ2-1 and V is TRBV25-1; D uncertain. This CDR3 is built from 13 residues. Trimming pared 2 bases from V and 8 bases from J, leaving 10 bases between. From germline, CDR1 is MGHDK and CDR2 SYGVNS. The CDR3 sequence: CASSEMRTDEQFF. The CDR3 region has the DNA TGTGCCAGCAGTGAAATGAGGACGGATGAGCAGTTCTTC.

The V gene is TRBV19, the J gene TRBJ1-5; D is unresolved. CDR3 length equals 15 residues. V was clipped by 3 bases and J by 0 bases, with 9 bases between them. The germline V gene encodes CDR1 LNHDA and CDR2 SQIVND (reference sequence). CDR3 coding DNA: TGTGCCAGTAGTATCGGCGGAGATAGCAATCAGCCCCAGCATTTT. Translating it yields CASSIGGDSNQPQHF.

This clonotype was seen a handful of times. CDR3: CASSLAVIPVTGELFF. The CDR3 bases are TGTGCCAGCAGCTTAGCAGTAATCCCGGTGACCGGGGAGCTGTTTTTT. This chain uses TRBV11-1 with TRBJ2-2; D remains unclear. Trimming took 0 bases from V and 5 from J, leaving 13 bases between them. Germline V gene lookup returns CDR1 SGHAT and CDR2 FQDESV (reference sequence). The CDR3 loop spans 16 amino acids. Looking up the rest from reference TRBV11-1 and TRBJ2-2 gives the full variable domain: EAEVAQSPRYKITEKSQAVAFWCDPISGHATLYWYRQILGQGPELLVQFQDESVVDDSQLPKDRFSAERLKGVDSTLKIQPAELGDSAMYLCASSLAVIPVTGELFFGEGSRLTVL.